The T cell receptor beta chain described here comes from a study of T cells in localized non-small cell lung cancer. Study observations and caveats: Tumor showed lower T cell clonality than uninvolved adjacent lung, where it was highest. Within adjacent lung there appeared a median approximately 57 of the top 100 tumor clones. Elevated blood T cell density was associated with longer overall survival.

With regard to this clone: Antigen: not known.

Clones were sequenced by immunoSEQ multiplex PCR, and TCRdb holds only the in-frame ones, with some missing. The table records approximately 28,000 clones, 84% of them present only once. The CDR3 has 13 amino acids. Trimming pared 0 bases from V and 2 bases from J, leaving 7 bases between. The V gene's germline CDR1 is GTSNPN and CDR2 SVGIG (reference sequence). The sequencing here drew on peripheral blood mononuclear cells, taken before any cancer treatment. The sequence came from a man aged 40 to 70 with stage III lung adenocarcinoma. J is TRBJ1-2 and V is TRBV30, with D unclear. CDR3 loop: CAWSVPGNYGYTF. The DNA of the CDR3 is TGTGCCTGGAGTGTACCCGGGAACTATGGCTACACCTTC. The full variable domain, its missing parts supplied by reference TRBV30 and TRBJ1-2, is SQTIHQWPATLVQPVGSPLSLECTVEGTSNPNLYWYRQAAGRGLQLLFYSVGIGQISSEVPQNLSASRPQDRQFILSSKKLLLSDSGFYLCAWSVPGNYGYTFGSGTRLTVV.